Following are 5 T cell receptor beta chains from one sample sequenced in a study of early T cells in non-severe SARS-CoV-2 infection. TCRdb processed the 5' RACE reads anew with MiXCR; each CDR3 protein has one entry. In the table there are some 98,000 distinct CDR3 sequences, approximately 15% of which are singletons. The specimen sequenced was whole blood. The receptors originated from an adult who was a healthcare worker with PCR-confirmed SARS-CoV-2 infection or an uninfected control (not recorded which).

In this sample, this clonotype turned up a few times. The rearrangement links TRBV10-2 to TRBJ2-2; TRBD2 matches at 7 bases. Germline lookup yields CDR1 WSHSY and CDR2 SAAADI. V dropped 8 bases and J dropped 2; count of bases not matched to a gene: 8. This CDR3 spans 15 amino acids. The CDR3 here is CASLGASGNTGELFF. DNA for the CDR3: TGCGCCAGCCTCGGGGCTAGCGGAAACACCGGGGAGCTGTTTTTT.

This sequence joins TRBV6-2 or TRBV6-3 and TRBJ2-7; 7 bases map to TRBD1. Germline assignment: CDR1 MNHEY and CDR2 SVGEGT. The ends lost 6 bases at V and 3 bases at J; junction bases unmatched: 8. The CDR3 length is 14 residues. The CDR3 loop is CASRGATGNYEQYF. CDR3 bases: TGTGCCAGCAGGGGAGCGACAGGGAACTACGAGCAGTACTTC.

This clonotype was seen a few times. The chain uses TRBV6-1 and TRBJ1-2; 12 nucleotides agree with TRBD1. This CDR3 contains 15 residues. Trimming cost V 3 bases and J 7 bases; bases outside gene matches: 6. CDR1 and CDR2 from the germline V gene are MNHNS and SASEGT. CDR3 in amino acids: CASSERGQGAGGYTF. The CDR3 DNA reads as TGTGCCAGCAGTGAGCGGGGACAGGGGGCAGGTGGCTACACCTTC.

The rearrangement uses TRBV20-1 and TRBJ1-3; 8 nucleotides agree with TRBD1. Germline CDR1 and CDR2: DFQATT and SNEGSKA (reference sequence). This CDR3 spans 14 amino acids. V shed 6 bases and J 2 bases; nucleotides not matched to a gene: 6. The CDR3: CSAIGQGTGNTIYF. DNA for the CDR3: TGCAGTGCAATTGGACAGGGCACTGGAAACACCATATATTTT.

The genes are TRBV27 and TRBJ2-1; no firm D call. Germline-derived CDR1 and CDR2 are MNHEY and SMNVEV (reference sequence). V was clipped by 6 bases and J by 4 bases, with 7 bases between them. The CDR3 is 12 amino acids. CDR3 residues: CASRDVYNEQFF. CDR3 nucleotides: TGTGCCAGCAGGGACGTTTACAATGAGCAGTTCTTC.